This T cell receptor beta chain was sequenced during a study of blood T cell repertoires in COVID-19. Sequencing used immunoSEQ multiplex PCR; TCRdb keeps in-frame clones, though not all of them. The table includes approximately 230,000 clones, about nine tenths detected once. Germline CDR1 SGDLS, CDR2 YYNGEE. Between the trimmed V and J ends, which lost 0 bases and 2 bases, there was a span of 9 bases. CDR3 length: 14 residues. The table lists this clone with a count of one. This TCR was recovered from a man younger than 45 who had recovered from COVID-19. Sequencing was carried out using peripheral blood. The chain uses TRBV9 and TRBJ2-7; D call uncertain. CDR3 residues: CASSVAPGPYEQYF. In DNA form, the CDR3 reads TGTGCCAGCAGCGTAGCGCCAGGCCCCTACGAGCAGTACTTC.